This T cell receptor (beta chain) was found in a study of cytomegalovirus exposure and HLA in healthy donors. A word on this clone: Its antigen is currently unknown.

This PCR relied on a set of 60 Vbeta primers and 13 Jbeta primers. Generated by immunoSEQ multiplex PCR, the TCRdb table keeps only in-frame clones and is missing some. There are tens of thousands of clones in the sample; roughly four fifths occur only once, and around 1.7% lies in the top ten. Germline values: CDR1 LNHDA, CDR2 SQIVND (reference sequence). The CDR3 consists of 14 residues. V was clipped by 5 bases and J by 1 base, with 11 bases between them. The study, taken as a whole, reports: Information on immune exposure was restricted to one variable (CMV serostatus). Several V segments, TRBV6-2 and TRBV6-3 among them, could not be told apart and were dropped. According to the study, around 180 TCR beta chains were cytomegalovirus-associated.

The material sequenced was PBMCs. This clonotype was obtained from a middle-aged man in good health and CMV-seronegative. The chain couples TRBV19 to TRBJ1-2; tentative D call: TRBD1 (6 bases). DNA for the CDR3: TGTGCCAGTAGTCAGGGGTACGTTAACTATGGCTACACCTTC. Residues: CASSQGYVNYGYTF. Variable domain in full (rest from reference TRBV19 and TRBJ1-2): DGGITQSPKYLFRKEGQNVTLSCEQNLNHDAMYWYRQDPGQGLRLIYYSQIVNDFQKGDIAEGYSVSREKKESFPLTVTSAQKNPTAFYLCASSQGYVNYGYTFGSGTRLTVV.